Detailed here is one TCR beta chain. Unique molecular identifiers were incorporated when the TCRbeta library was constructed. Using its own MiXCR run on the PCR reads, TCRdb lists one record per CDR3 protein. The sample lists 250,000 to 350,000 distinct CDR3 sequences; more than 8% were seen once. The data are from a study of T-cell reconstitution after alpha-beta-depleted transplantation in children. Trimming at V came to 4 bases and at J to 7 bases, leaving 1 base not matched to a gene. Germline CDR1 is KGHDR and CDR2 is SFDVKD. The CDR3 extends over 13 amino acids. The clonotype was recovered from a human donor who donated a stem cell graft to a child with SCID. This material consisted of PBMCs from the stem cell graft donor, taken from the stem cell graft. This chain joins TRBV24-1 and TRBJ2-1; the match to TRBD1 covers 9 bases. This chain's CDR3 is CATSEGTGNEQFF. DNA of the CDR3: TGTGCCACCAGTGAAGGGACAGGGAATGAGCAGTTCTTC.